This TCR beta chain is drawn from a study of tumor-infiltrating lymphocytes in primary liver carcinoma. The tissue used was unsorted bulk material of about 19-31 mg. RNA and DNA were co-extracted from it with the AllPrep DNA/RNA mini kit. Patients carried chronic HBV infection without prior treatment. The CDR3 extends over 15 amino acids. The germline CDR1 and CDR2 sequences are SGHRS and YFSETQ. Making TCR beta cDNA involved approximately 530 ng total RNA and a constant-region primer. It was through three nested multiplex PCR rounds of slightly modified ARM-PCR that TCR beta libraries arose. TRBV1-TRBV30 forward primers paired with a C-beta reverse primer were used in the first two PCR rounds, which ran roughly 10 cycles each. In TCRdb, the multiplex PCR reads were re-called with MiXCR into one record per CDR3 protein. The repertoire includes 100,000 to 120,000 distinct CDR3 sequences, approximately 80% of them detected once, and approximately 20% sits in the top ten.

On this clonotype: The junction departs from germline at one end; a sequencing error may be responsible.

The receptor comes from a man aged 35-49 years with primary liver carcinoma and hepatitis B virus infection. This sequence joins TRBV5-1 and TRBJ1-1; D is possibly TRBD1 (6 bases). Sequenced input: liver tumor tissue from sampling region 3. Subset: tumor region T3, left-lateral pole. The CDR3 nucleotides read TGCGCTAGCAGCGTAAACAGGGTGGCGGACACTGATGCTTTCTTT. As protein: CASSVNRVADTDAFF.